Below are 27 T cell receptor beta chains sequenced from a single sample in a study of blood T cell repertoires in COVID-19 (dated by TCRdb to about 2020). Receptors were amplified or captured by the immunoSEQ multiplex PCR assay. TCRdb retrieved this table from immuneACCESS and kept in-frame rearrangements only. Not all clones are present; in checked studies, unresolved V genes account for under half, and no reason is known for the remainder. The sample table shows under 140,000 clones, and around 80% are seen once. The ten largest clonotypes hold more than 3.5% of the sample. Specimen: peripheral blood. The receptors derive from a woman of 80 years or more with acute or convalescent COVID-19.

A few counts support this clone. The rearrangement joins TRBV5-1 to TRBJ1-1; TRBD1 is a possible D gene (5 bases). Germline lookup yields CDR1 SGHRS and CDR2 YFSETQ. V lost 7 bases, J lost 1 base, and 23 bases lay in between. This CDR3 is 17 amino acids long. The CDR3 spells CASEGWTGGAANTEAFF. DNA of the CDR3: TGCGCCAGCGAGGGATGGACTGGCGGGGCGGCGAACACTGAAGCTTTCTTT.

V usage is TRBV6-2 or TRBV6-3 and J usage is TRBJ2-1, with 7 nucleotides matching TRBD1. Per germline, CDR1 MNHEY and CDR2 SVGEGT. The trim removed 5 bases at V and 9 bases at J, leaving 10 bases unmatched. The CDR3 runs 14 residues. CDR3 sequence: CASSARQGWAEQFF. Written as DNA, the CDR3 is TGTGCCAGCAGTGCCCGACAGGGATGGGCTGAGCAGTTCTTC.

The chain couples TRBV7-8 to TRBJ2-1, with 7 bases lining up with TRBD1. The CDR3 covers 14 residues. Per the germline V gene, CDR1 is SGHVS and CDR2 is FQNEAQ. The V gene end was trimmed by 0 bases and the J gene end by 15 bases; junction bases not matched to a gene: 11. CDR3 nucleotide sequence: TGTGCCAGCAGCTTAGCGACGGGACAGTCGCGTCCGTTCTTC. This gives the protein CASSLATGQSRPFF.

The gene calls are TRBV21-1 and TRBJ2-1; the table names TRBD2, a call not compared with the DNA. TRBV21-1 is a pseudogene. The CDR3 is 16 residues long. The CDR3 protein is CASPCGGFWEFNEQFF. The CDR3 nucleotides read TGTGCCAGCCCCTGTGGCGGGTTTTGGGAATTTAATGAGCAGTTCTTC.

The chain has TRBV19 and TRBJ2-3, with D uncertain. The germline gives CDR1 LNHDA, CDR2 SQIVND (reference sequence). This CDR3 spans 12 amino acids. Trimming left V 5 bases short and J 6 bases short, with 9 bases between. The CDR3 region has the DNA TGTGCCAGTAGTCGTTCTATGGATACGCAGTATTTT. As protein: CASSRSMDTQYF.

The V and J genes are TRBV5-1 and TRBJ2-2, with no clear D. The CDR3 has 13 residues. Looked up from germline, CDR1 is SGHRS and CDR2 is YFSETQ. V gave up 1 base and J gave up 6 bases, with 7 bases separating them. This CDR3 is CASSLTFPGELFF. The CDR3 DNA follows: TGCGCCAGCAGCTTGACTTTCCCCGGGGAGCTGTTTTTT.

This clone showed up just a few times. V usage is TRBV5-5 and J usage is TRBJ2-7; D ambiguous. The germline gives CDR1 SGHKS, CDR2 YYEKEE (reference sequence). CDR3 length equals 13 residues. V was cut by 1 base and J by 4 bases, with 9 bases left in between. Written as DNA, the CDR3 is TGTGCCAGCAGCTTGTTTCAGACTTACGAGCAGTACTTC. Translated: CASSLFQTYEQYF.

A few counts support this clone. The J gene is TRBJ2-7, the V gene TRBV28; possibly TRBD2 for D (5 bases). Between the trimmed V and J ends, which lost 6 bases and 2 bases, there was a span of 8 bases. Germline V gene lookup returns CDR1 MDHEN and CDR2 SYDVKM. This CDR3 contains 12 residues. Here the CDR3 reads CASRSGAYEQYF. Here the CDR3 DNA reads TGTGCCAGCAGGTCCGGGGCCTACGAGCAGTACTTC. The full variable domain, with the rest looked up from reference TRBV28 and TRBJ2-7, is DVKVTQSSRYLVKRTGEKVFLECVQDMDHENMFWYRQDPGLGLRLIYFSYDVKMKEKGDIPEGYSVSREKKERFSLILESASTNQTSMYLCASRSGAYEQYFGPGTRLTVT.

This clone has more than one count but fewer than ten. The chain uses TRBV12-3 or TRBV12-4 and TRBJ2-2; TRBD2 aligns across 9 bases. V lost 6 bases, J lost 6 bases, and 2 bases stayed unmatched. This CDR3 has 13 residues. CDR3 amino acids: CASRGGGAGELFF. The CDR3 region has the DNA TGTGCCAGCAGAGGCGGGGGGGCCGGGGAGCTGTTTTTT.

This clone was seen only a few times. The chain carries TRBV2 and TRBJ1-2; D call uncertain. The CDR3 sequence is 14 residues long. V lost 6 bases and J 2 bases, leaving 13 bases between the germline ends. The V gene's germline CDR1 is SNHLY and CDR2 FYNNEI. The CDR3 bases are TGTGCCAGCAGGTACTCAGGCTCAAACTATGGCTACACCTTC. This encodes CASRYSGSNYGYTF.

The genes are TRBV10-3 and TRBJ1-5, with TRBD1 as a possible D gene (6 bases). The CDR3 totals 15 residues. Germline lookup yields CDR1 ENHRY and CDR2 SYGVKD. V was clipped by 4 bases and J by 4 bases, with 14 bases between them. The chain's CDR3 is CAISGQIGTNQPQHF. The CDR3 region has the DNA TGTGCCATCAGTGGACAGATTGGGACAAATCAGCCCCAGCATTTT.

This clone was detected only once. The chain couples TRBV5-4 to TRBJ2-7; 11 bases line up with TRBD2. This CDR3 comprises 15 residues. With V trimmed by 4 bases and J by 6 bases, 9 bases remained unmatched. CDR1 and CDR2 from the germline V gene are SGHNT and YYREEE (reference sequence). This CDR3 is CASSTFSLAGGEQYF. CDR3 bases: TGTGCCAGCAGCACCTTTTCGCTAGCGGGAGGCGAGCAGTACTTC. Full variable domain (rest looked up from reference TRBV5-4 and TRBJ2-7): ETGVTQSPTHLIKTRGQQVTLRCSSQSGHNTVSWYQQALGQGPQFIFQYYREEENGRGNFPPRFSGLQFPNYSSELNVNALELDDSALYLCASSTFSLAGGEQYFGPGTRLTVT.

The rearrangement links TRBV2 to TRBJ2-1; TRBD2 is a possible D gene (5 bases). Germline values: CDR1 SNHLY, CDR2 FYNNEI. V gave up 1 base and J gave up 6 bases, with 10 bases separating them. CDR3 length: 14 amino acids. CDR3 coding DNA: TGTGCCAGCAGTGAAGGGGTAGAGGGCAATGAGCAGTTCTTC. Translation gives CASSEGVEGNEQFF. The full variable domain, rest sourced from reference TRBV2 and TRBJ2-1, is EPEVTQTPSHQVTQMGQEVILRCVPISNHLYFYWYRQILGQKVEFLVSFYNNEISEKSEIFDDQFSVERPDGSNFTLKIRSTKLEDSAMYFCASSEGVEGNEQFFGPGTRLTVL.

This sequence joins TRBV28 and TRBJ1-1; 7 bases are shared with TRBD1. Germline V gene data show CDR1 as MDHEN and CDR2 as SYDVKM. The CDR3 is 12 amino acids. V lost 7 bases to trimming and J lost 5 bases; unmatched junction nucleotides: 4. CDR3 amino acids: CASTSGGTEAFF. The CDR3 DNA reads TGTGCCAGCACCTCAGGGGGTACTGAAGCTTTCTTT.

This clone was detected only a few times. The V call is TRBV5-1, the J call TRBJ2-2, with TRBD1 as a possible D gene (6 bases). The CDR3 has 15 amino acids. Germline V gene sequence: CDR1 SGHRS, CDR2 YFSETQ. The germline V and J ends were trimmed by 3 bases and 1 base, with 10 bases remaining between them. The CDR3 DNA reads TGCGCCAGCAGCTCCGGACAGTTGAACACCGGGGAGCTGTTTTTT. It specifies CASSSGQLNTGELFF.

The rearrangement uses TRBV11-2 and TRBJ1-1; 9 bases are a match to TRBD1. V gave up 4 bases and J gave up 4 bases; unmatched junction bases: 10. Germline V gives CDR1 SGHAT, CDR2 FQNNGV. CDR3 length: 16 amino acids. DNA for the CDR3: TGTGCCAGCAGCTCCTACGGGGGACAGGGCTCCACTGAAGCTTTCTTT. Its protein product is CASSSYGGQGSTEAFF.

This chain joins TRBV12-5 and TRBJ1-1; 8 bases line up with TRBD1. CDR3 size: 14 residues. In germline, CDR1 is LGHNT, CDR2 FRNRAP. V was pared by 6 bases and J by 9 bases, with 12 bases of the junction left unmatched. The CDR3 sequence: CASGLSDRGGKAFF. DNA of the CDR3: TGTGCTAGTGGCCTTTCTGACAGGGGCGGTAAAGCTTTCTTT. Full variable domain (outside the CDR3, taken from reference TRBV12-5 and TRBJ1-1): DARVTQTPRHKVTEMGQEVTMRCQPILGHNTVFWYRQTMMQGLELLAYFRNRAPLDDSGMPKDRFSAEMPDATLATLKIQPSEPRDSAVYFCASGLSDRGGKAFFGQGTRLTVV.

This clone was seen more than once but under ten times. In DNA form, the CDR3 reads TGTGCCAGCAGTTCGACTAGCGGGAGACCCCCTCTCTACGGGGAGCTGTTTTTT. Translating gives CASSSTSGRPPLYGELFF. V and J are TRBV28 and TRBJ2-2, with 12 bases identical to TRBD2. After removal of 4 bases from V and 7 bases from J, the junction contained 13 bases not matched to a gene. CDR1 and CDR2 from the germline V gene are MDHEN and SYDVKM. The CDR3 sequence is 18 residues long.

The chain carries TRBV18 and TRBJ1-4; TRBD1 might be the D (5 bases). Per germline, CDR1 KGHSH and CDR2 LQKENI. V lost 1 base to trimming and J lost 7 bases, with 10 bases between them. The CDR3 totals 14 residues. CDR3 amino acids: CASSPRGVGEKLFF. In DNA, the CDR3 is TGTGCCAGCTCACCACGGGGGGTTGGTGAAAAACTGTTTTTT.

The chain recombines TRBV5-1 with TRBJ1-1; D gene uncertain. Germline CDR1 and CDR2: SGHRS and YFSETQ. Trimming left V 0 bases short and J 3 bases short, with 9 bases between. The CDR3 consists of 14 residues. CDR3: CASSLDLGYTEAFF. DNA of the CDR3: TGCGCCAGCAGCTTGGACCTTGGCTACACTGAAGCTTTCTTT.

CDR3: CASSHREAKNIQYF. Here the CDR3 DNA reads TGTGCCAGTAGTCACAGGGAAGCCAAAAACATTCAGTACTTC. This chain joins TRBV19 and TRBJ2-4, with D perhaps TRBD1 (6 bases). V gave up 5 bases and J gave up 0 bases, with 8 bases separating them. CDR3 length: 14 residues. In germline, CDR1 is LNHDA, CDR2 SQIVND (reference sequence).

J is TRBJ1-2 and V is TRBV7-2; 8 bases are shared with TRBD1. After removal of 5 bases from V and 2 bases from J, the junction contained 13 bases not matched to a gene. The germline V gene encodes CDR1 SGHTA and CDR2 FQGNSA. This CDR3 comprises 17 residues. CDR3 bases: TGTGCCAGCAGCCTTTCTCTCCCGGGACAGGCAAACTATGGCTACACCTTC. Translation: CASSLSLPGQANYGYTF. The full variable domain, in which reference TRBV7-2 and TRBJ1-2 provide the parts outside the CDR3, is GAGVSQSPSNKVTEKGKDVELRCDPISGHTALYWYRQSLGQGLEFLIYFQGNSAPDKSGLPSDRFSAERTGGSVSTLTIQRTQQEDSAVYLCASSLSLPGQANYGYTFGSGTRLTVV.

This clone was detected only a few times. The genes are TRBV30 and TRBJ1-5, with D maybe TRBD1 (5 bases). With 4 bases removed from V and 5 bases from J, the gap between germline ends came to 12 bases. CDR1 is GTSNPN, CDR2 SVGIG, per germline (reference sequence). The CDR3 runs 13 residues. DNA for the CDR3: TGTGCCTGGAACCCAGGGTCCGATCAGCCCCAGCATTTT. Protein: CAWNPGSDQPQHF.

The J gene is TRBJ2-2, the V gene TRBV7-3; the match to TRBD2 covers 7 bases. V gave up 4 bases and J gave up 1 base; unmatched junction bases: 6. The germline gives CDR1 SGHTA, CDR2 FQGTGA. The CDR3 extends over 16 amino acids. For the CDR3, the DNA is TGTGCCAGCAGCTCGATGACGGGGGGGAACACCGGGGAGCTGTTTTTT. Residues: CASSSMTGGNTGELFF.

The chain couples TRBV29-1 to TRBJ2-5, with D possibly matching TRBD1 (6 bases). Germline CDR1 and CDR2: SQVTM and ANQGSEA. The CDR3 length is 10 residues. Trimming pared 3 bases from V and 8 bases from J, leaving 7 bases between. The CDR3 loop is CSVETGTQYF. Here the CDR3 DNA reads TGCAGCGTTGAGACAGGTACCCAGTACTTC. The full variable domain, its missing parts supplied by reference TRBV29-1 and TRBJ2-5, is SAVISQKPSRDICQRGTSLTIQCQVDSQVTMMFWYRQQPGQSLTLIATANQGSEATYESGFVIDKFPISRPNLTFSTLTVSNMSPEDSSIYLCSVETGTQYFGPGTRLLVL.

CDR3 nucleotide sequence: TGCGCCAGCAGCAGCGGGACATCTCAATCCCGGTTCTTC. Translated: CASSSGTSQSRFF. V usage is TRBV5-1 and J usage is TRBJ2-1, with TRBD2 as a possible D gene (7 bases). Per germline, CDR1 SGHRS and CDR2 YFSETQ. Trimming took 4 bases from V and 15 from J, leaving 20 bases between them. The CDR3 extends over 13 amino acids.

The V call is TRBV4-2, the J call TRBJ2-5; 10 nucleotides match TRBD2. The CDR3 runs 17 residues. Germline V lookup: CDR1 LGHNA, CDR2 YNFKEQ. V gave up 0 bases and J gave up 4 bases; unmatched junction bases: 8. CDR3 residues: CASSQDGLAGVPETQYF. CDR3 bases: TGTGCCAGCAGCCAAGATGGCCTAGCGGGAGTTCCAGAGACCCAGTACTTC.